The 5 T cell receptor beta chains in this list originate from one sample, sequenced in a study of T cell responses to AZD1222 COVID-19 vaccine. Data came from immunoSEQ multiplex PCR; TCRdb stores just in-frame clones and leaves some out. Among more than 85,000 clones, over 75% were seen once, and the ten largest hold about 2.5%. The sample in question was peripheral blood, obtained on day 0 of AZD1222 vaccination. These receptors were taken from an adult in good health.

This clone was counted once. The chain recombines TRBV15 with TRBJ1-4; the match to TRBD1 covers 8 bases. This CDR3 comprises 13 residues. Germline CDR1 reads LNHNV; CDR2 reads YYDKDF (reference sequence). The J segment lost 8 bases and the V segment lost 6 bases, leaving 5 bases of the junction unmatched. CDR3 protein: CATRQGVREKLFF. Here the CDR3 DNA reads TGTGCCACCAGACAGGGGGTGCGGGAAAAACTGTTTTTT.

The chain employs TRBV7-2 and TRBJ1-1; weak D call: TRBD1 (6 bases). CDR3 length equals 12 residues. The germline V gene encodes CDR1 SGHTA and CDR2 FQGNSA. Trimming left V 7 bases short and J 4 bases short, with 10 bases between. The CDR3 DNA reads as TGTGCCAGCAACAGGGTTGGCACTGAAGCTTTCTTT. It is translated as CASNRVGTEAFF.

Of note for this clone: A read error may account for a junction end that differs from germline. The V call is TRBV28, the J call TRBJ2-2; 10 positions match TRBD1. This CDR3 region has 13 residues. The V gene's germline CDR1 is MDHEN and CDR2 SYDVKM. The CDR3 nucleotides are TGTGCCAGCAGTTTCCTTAGGACAGGGGGGCTGTTTTTT. It specifies CASSFLRTGGLFF.

The chain employs TRBV19 and TRBJ1-3; D remains ambiguous. V dropped 6 bases and J dropped 8 bases, with 11 bases sitting between them. Germline-derived CDR1 and CDR2 are LNHDA and SQIVND (reference sequence). This CDR3 has 12 amino acids. The CDR3 is CASSVWTDTIYF. In DNA form, the CDR3 reads TGTGCCAGTAGCGTTTGGACGGACACCATATATTTT.

CDR3 sequence: CASSLDGTGAGNTIYF. DNA for the CDR3: TGTGCCAGCAGCTTAGACGGGACAGGGGCTGGAAACACCATATATTTT. The chain has TRBV7-9 and TRBJ1-3; 10 bases match TRBD1. Trimming at V came to 1 base and at J to 2 bases, leaving 2 bases not matched to a gene. This CDR3 is 16 amino acids long. The V gene's germline CDR1 is SEHNR and CDR2 FQNEAQ (reference sequence).